Listed below are T cell receptor beta chains from one sample, sequenced in a study of cytomegalovirus exposure and HLA in healthy donors. The repertoire was sequenced with immunoSEQ multiplex PCR; TCRdb's copy has only in-frame clones and lacks some. The sample consists of 150,000 to 200,000 clones, around 80% of them appearing once. The sequenced material came from PBMCs. These receptors were taken from a woman aged 25 to 39 in good health and CMV-seropositive. Each CDR3 is given with its conserved first and last residue. D genes are given only for firm matches. Some rows have no size entry. The others give once, few or many, or a class for an expanded clone.

J gene | V gene | clone size | D gene | CDR3 protein | CDR3 DNA
TRBJ2-1 | TRBV4-3 | - | TRBD2 | CASSQAFGTSGSLSYNEQFF | TGCGCCAGCAGCCAAGCGTTCGGGACTAGCGGGAGTCTCTCCTACAATGAGCAGTTCTTC
TRBJ2-5 | TRBV7-9 | few | TRBD2 | CASSFSGRAWETQYF | TGTGCCAGCAGCTTTAGTGGGAGGGCCTGGGAGACCCAGTACTTC
TRBJ1-5 | TRBV19 | - | TRBD1 | CASSSQRTGENQPQHF | TGTGCCAGTAGTAGTCAAAGGACAGGGGAAAATCAGCCCCAGCATTTT
TRBJ2-2 | TRBV30 | - | - | CAWSVHNTGELFF | TGTGCCTGGAGTGTACACAACACCGGGGAGCTGTTTTTT
TRBJ2-7 | TRBV6-5 | few | TRBD1 | CASSGTGDSYEQYF | TGTGCCAGCAGCGGGACAGGGGACTCCTACGAGCAGTACTTC
TRBJ2-3 | TRBV5-1 | once | - | CASSPIGSITDTQYF | TGCGCCAGCAGTCCTATCGGGAGTATCACAGATACGCAGTATTTT
TRBJ2-1 | TRBV18 | - | TRBD2 | CASSSGLAGAVEQFF | TGTGCCAGCTCATCGGGACTAGCGGGAGCGGTTGAGCAGTTCTTC
TRBJ2-7 | TRBV6-5 | few | TRBD1 | CASSWDRGGEQYF | TGTGCCAGCAGTTGGGACAGGGGAGGCGAGCAGTACTTC
TRBJ2-5 | TRBV6-5 | few | - | CASSRGSETQYF | TGTGCCAGCAGTCGTGGCTCAGAGACCCAGTACTTC
TRBJ2-5 | TRBV29-1 | - | TRBD2 | CSVEGGSGRALRETQYF | TGCAGCGTTGAAGGTGGCAGCGGGAGGGCCCTCCGAGAGACCCAGTACTTC
TRBJ2-1 | TRBV11-2 | - | TRBD1 | CASSLAGTGVYNEQFF | TGTGCCAGCAGCTTAGCAGGGACAGGGGTATACAATGAGCAGTTCTTC
TRBJ1-3 | TRBV11-2 | once | TRBD1 | CASSSLTGGRNTIYF | TGTGCCAGCAGTTCACTCACAGGGGGAAGAAACACCATATATTTT
TRBJ2-1 | TRBV6-5 | once | - | CASSRSPRGNEQFF | TGTGCCAGCAGTCGATCCCCGCGGGGAAATGAGCAGTTCTTC
TRBJ2-3 | TRBV7-7 | - | TRBD1 | CASSSGQGSDTQYF | TGTGCCAGCAGCTCGGGACAGGGCTCAGATACGCAGTATTTT
TRBJ1-5 | TRBV9 | - | - | CASSVEWGDQPQHF | TGTGCCAGCAGCGTAGAATGGGGGGATCAGCCCCAGCATTTT
TRBJ1-2 | TRBV6-1 | once | - | CASTRTEGYGYTF | TGTGCCAGCACCCGGACGGAGGGCTATGGCTACACCTTC
TRBJ2-1 | TRBV5-6 | - | TRBD1 | CASSLGQGLGQFF | TGTGCCAGCAGCCTGGGACAGGGGCTCGGGCAGTTCTTC
TRBJ1-1 | TRBV19 | few | - | CASSIPGDTEAFF | TGTGCCAGTAGTATTCCGGGGGACACTGAAGCTTTCTTT
TRBJ1-2 | TRBV4-1 | few | - | CASSQLTPHDGYTF | TGCGCCAGCAGCCAACTTACACCTCACGATGGCTACACCTTC
TRBJ2-7 | TRBV5-6 | - | TRBD1 | CASSGGTGSISSYEQYF | TGTGCCAGCAGCGGGGGGACAGGGTCGATTAGCTCCTACGAGCAGTACTTC
TRBJ1-2 | TRBV5-4 | - | TRBD1 | CASSLFYRGRWYYTF | TGTGCCAGCAGCTTGTTTTACAGGGGGCGTTGGTACTACACCTTC
TRBJ2-1 | TRBV4-1 | - | - | CASSQVLQGLPYNEQFF | TGCGCCAGCAGCCAAGTTTTACAGGGATTGCCCTACAATGAGCAGTTCTTC
TRBJ2-5 | TRBV2 | - | - | CASSEESPKRETQYF | TGTGCCAGCAGTGAAGAGTCTCCGAAGCGAGAGACCCAGTACTTC
TRBJ1-2 | TRBV2 | - | TRBD1 | CASSEGDRSYGYTF | TGTGCCAGCAGTGAAGGGGACAGGTCTTATGGCTACACCTTC
TRBJ1-1 | TRBV18 | - | - | CASSSHLNTEAFF | TGTGCCAGCTCTTCGCACTTGAACACTGAAGCTTTCTTT
TRBJ2-7 | TRBV27 | few | - | CASSRRGGTYEQYF | TGTGCCAGCAGTAGGCGGGGCGGAACCTACGAGCAGTACTTC
TRBJ2-7 | TRBV19 | - | - | CASSNTGTSYEQYF | TGTGCCAGTAGTAATACCGGGACATCCTACGAGCAGTACTTC
TRBJ2-7 | TRBV27 | - | TRBD1 | CASSLRDRVSYEQYF | TGTGCCAGCAGTTTACGGGACAGGGTCTCCTACGAGCAGTACTTC
TRBJ1-4 | TRBV5-1 | - | - | CASSWGGYSEKLFF | TGCGCCAGCAGCTGGGGGGGGTACTCGGAAAAACTGTTTTTT
TRBJ2-7 | TRBV6-1 | once | - | CASSESPRGIEQYF | TGTGCCAGCAGTGAGTCCCCCAGGGGAATCGAGCAGTACTTC
TRBJ2-7 | TRBV9 | few | - | CASSVRAGTYEQYF | TGTGCCAGCAGCGTACGGGCAGGGACCTACGAGCAGTACTTC